The rows below give T cell receptor beta chains drawn from one sample of a study of blood T cell repertoires in COVID-19. Assay used: immunoSEQ multiplex PCR; TCRdb lists only in-frame clones, some missing. The sample includes around 100,000 clones, about 89% of them seen just once. The sequenced material came from peripheral blood. The receptors here all came from a human donor in a cohort sampled during active COVID-19. The conserved cysteine and the conserved F or W are not part of the CDR3 here. The order of the fields is CDR3 length, V gene, D gene, J gene, CDR3 protein. D genes are given only for firm matches.

cdr3_length: 10
v_call: TRBV6-5
d_call: TRBD1
j_call: TRBJ2-3
cdr3_aa: ATIRQQGEQY

cdr3_length: 14
v_call: TRBV5-5
d_call: TRBD1
j_call: TRBJ2-5
cdr3_aa: ASSHRDRGPEETQY

cdr3_length: 12
v_call: TRBV6-6
d_call: -
j_call: TRBJ1-2
cdr3_aa: ASSAPGGNYGYT

cdr3_length: 9
v_call: TRBV6-5
d_call: -
j_call: TRBJ1-2
cdr3_aa: ASMGSGNYT

cdr3_length: 13
v_call: TRBV7-2
d_call: TRBD1
j_call: TRBJ2-3
cdr3_aa: ASSPDRGLTDTQY

cdr3_length: 12
v_call: TRBV20-1
d_call: -
j_call: TRBJ2-7
cdr3_aa: SASVRGAAHEQY

cdr3_length: 12
v_call: TRBV6-5
d_call: -
j_call: TRBJ2-7
cdr3_aa: ASSYQGPSYEQY

cdr3_length: 13
v_call: TRBV7-3
d_call: TRBD2
j_call: TRBJ2-3
cdr3_aa: ASSRLTSETDTQY

cdr3_length: 15
v_call: TRBV9
d_call: -
j_call: TRBJ1-3
cdr3_aa: ASSTHLDILSGNTIY

cdr3_length: 13
v_call: TRBV28
d_call: -
j_call: TRBJ1-1
cdr3_aa: ASSLGGQRATEAF

cdr3_length: 12
v_call: TRBV7-9
d_call: -
j_call: TRBJ1-1
cdr3_aa: ASRTGVEDTEAF

cdr3_length: 13
v_call: TRBV6-1
d_call: TRBD2
j_call: TRBJ2-3
cdr3_aa: ASSEGEGSTDTQY

cdr3_length: 15
v_call: TRBV5-4
d_call: -
j_call: TRBJ2-1
cdr3_aa: ASSLAPRGLAGNEQF

cdr3_length: 11
v_call: TRBV29-1
d_call: TRBD1
j_call: TRBJ2-7
cdr3_aa: SVRTGSDYEQY

cdr3_length: 9
v_call: TRBV11-3
d_call: -
j_call: TRBJ2-2
cdr3_aa: ASSQSGELF

cdr3_length: 12
v_call: TRBV7-2
d_call: -
j_call: TRBJ2-1
cdr3_aa: ASSLVGLVDEQF

cdr3_length: 11
v_call: TRBV19
d_call: -
j_call: TRBJ1-1
cdr3_aa: ASSAQLNTEAF

cdr3_length: 14
v_call: TRBV5-6
d_call: TRBD1
j_call: TRBJ1-6
cdr3_aa: ASSLAAGQGNSPLH

cdr3_length: 13
v_call: TRBV7-3
d_call: TRBD2
j_call: TRBJ2-3
cdr3_aa: ASSLQSAGGDTQY

cdr3_length: 10
v_call: TRBV7-9
d_call: TRBD2
j_call: TRBJ2-3
cdr3_aa: ASSLNSLAGG

cdr3_length: 11
v_call: TRBV5-1
d_call: -
j_call: TRBJ2-5
cdr3_aa: ASSLRGQETQY

cdr3_length: 17
v_call: TRBV4-2
d_call: -
j_call: TRBJ2-7
cdr3_aa: ASSQDRGITAQEWREQY

cdr3_length: 9
v_call: TRBV28
d_call: -
j_call: TRBJ1-1
cdr3_aa: ASSLTVEAF

cdr3_length: 15
v_call: TRBV13
d_call: TRBD2
j_call: TRBJ2-3
cdr3_aa: ASSLGKTSGIGGTQY

cdr3_length: 13
v_call: TRBV6-2/TRBV6-3
d_call: TRBD1
j_call: TRBJ1-2
cdr3_aa: ASSYSRTGDFGYT

cdr3_length: 10
v_call: TRBV29-1
d_call: -
j_call: TRBJ1-1
cdr3_aa: SVQRMNTEAF

cdr3_length: 13
v_call: TRBV19
d_call: TRBD2
j_call: TRBJ2-3
cdr3_aa: ASSMRTSGKDTQY

cdr3_length: 14
v_call: TRBV7-3
d_call: TRBD1
j_call: TRBJ2-2
cdr3_aa: ASQDRGLRGTGELF

cdr3_length: 14
v_call: TRBV29-1
d_call: TRBD1
j_call: TRBJ2-7
cdr3_aa: SVRDSHSNIPYEQY

cdr3_length: 13
v_call: TRBV2
d_call: TRBD2
j_call: TRBJ2-3
cdr3_aa: ASSLLAGATDTQY

cdr3_length: 17
v_call: TRBV4-1
d_call: TRBD2
j_call: TRBJ2-1
cdr3_aa: ASSQASALGLAAYNEQF

cdr3_length: 15
v_call: TRBV9
d_call: -
j_call: TRBJ1-2
cdr3_aa: ASSNGQPRLVQGGYT

cdr3_length: 15
v_call: TRBV9
d_call: -
j_call: TRBJ2-1
cdr3_aa: ASSSSIGQGGNNEQF

cdr3_length: 12
v_call: TRBV29-1
d_call: TRBD1
j_call: TRBJ2-2
cdr3_aa: SITRGPSTGELF

cdr3_length: 12
v_call: TRBV2
d_call: -
j_call: TRBJ1-1
cdr3_aa: ASSDLGAYAEAF

cdr3_length: 16
v_call: TRBV19
d_call: TRBD2
j_call: TRBJ2-6
cdr3_aa: ASSSRLAGGPGANVLT

cdr3_length: 13
v_call: TRBV27
d_call: TRBD1
j_call: TRBJ2-1
cdr3_aa: ASSFDRGLYNEQF

cdr3_length: 11
v_call: TRBV11-3
d_call: -
j_call: TRBJ2-7
cdr3_aa: ASSVTDSYEQY

cdr3_length: 12
v_call: TRBV2
d_call: TRBD2
j_call: TRBJ2-1
cdr3_aa: ASLRGEGYNEQF

cdr3_length: 14
v_call: TRBV19
d_call: TRBD2
j_call: TRBJ2-3
cdr3_aa: ASSDQLATGGDTQY